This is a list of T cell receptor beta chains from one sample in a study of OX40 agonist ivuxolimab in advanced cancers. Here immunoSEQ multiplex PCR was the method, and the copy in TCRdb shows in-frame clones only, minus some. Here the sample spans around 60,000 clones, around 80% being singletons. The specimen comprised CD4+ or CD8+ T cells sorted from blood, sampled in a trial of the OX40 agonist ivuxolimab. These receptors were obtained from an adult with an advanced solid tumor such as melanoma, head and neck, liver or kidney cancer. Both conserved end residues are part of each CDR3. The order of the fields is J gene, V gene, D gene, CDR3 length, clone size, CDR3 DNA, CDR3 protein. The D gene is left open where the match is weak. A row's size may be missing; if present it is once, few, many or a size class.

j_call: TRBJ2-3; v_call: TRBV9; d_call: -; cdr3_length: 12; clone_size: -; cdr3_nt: TGTGCCAGCAGCCTGAGCGTAGATACGCAGTATTTT; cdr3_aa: CASSLSVDTQYF
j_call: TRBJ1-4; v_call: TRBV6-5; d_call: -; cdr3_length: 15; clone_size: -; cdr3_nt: TGTGCCAGCAGTCTTTCGACGACGCTAGGTGAAAAACTGTTTTTT; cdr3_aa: CASSLSTTLGEKLFF
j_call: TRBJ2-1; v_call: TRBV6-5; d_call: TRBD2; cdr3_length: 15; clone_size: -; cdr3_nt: TGTGCCAGCAGTCAGCTAGCGGGAGGTTCCAATGAGCAGTTCTTC; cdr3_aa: CASSQLAGGSNEQFF
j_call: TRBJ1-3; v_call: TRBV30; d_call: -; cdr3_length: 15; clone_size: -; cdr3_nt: TGTGCCTGGATCAACAGGGCCGGCTCTGGAAACACCATATATTTT; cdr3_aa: CAWINRAGSGNTIYF
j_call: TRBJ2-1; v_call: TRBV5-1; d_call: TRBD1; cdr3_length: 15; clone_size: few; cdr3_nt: TGCGCCAGCAGCCCAACAGGGGGCCATTACAATGAGCAGTTCTTC; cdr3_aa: CASSPTGGHYNEQFF
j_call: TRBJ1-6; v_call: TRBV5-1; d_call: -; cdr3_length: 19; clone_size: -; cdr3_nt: TGCGCCAGCAGCTTGAGACCCACAGGGTTGAACGCGGATAATTCACCCCTCCACTTT; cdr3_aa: CASSLRPTGLNADNSPLHF
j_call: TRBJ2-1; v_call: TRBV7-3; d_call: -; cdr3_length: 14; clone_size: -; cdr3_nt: TGTGCCAGCAGCTTAGACCAGTTCTACAATGAGCAGTTCTTC; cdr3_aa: CASSLDQFYNEQFF
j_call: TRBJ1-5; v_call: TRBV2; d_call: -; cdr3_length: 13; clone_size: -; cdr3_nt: TGTGCCAGCAGTGAAGCGAGGGATCAGCCCCAGCATTTT; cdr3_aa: CASSEARDQPQHF
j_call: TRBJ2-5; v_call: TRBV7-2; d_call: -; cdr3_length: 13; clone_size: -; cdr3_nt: TGTGCCAGCAGCATTAGCCACCAAGAGACCCAGTACTTC; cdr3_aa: CASSISHQETQYF
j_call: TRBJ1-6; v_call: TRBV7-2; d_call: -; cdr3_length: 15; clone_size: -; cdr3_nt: TGTGCCAGCAGCTTAGACCAGGCGCGGAATTCACCCCTCCACTTT; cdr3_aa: CASSLDQARNSPLHF
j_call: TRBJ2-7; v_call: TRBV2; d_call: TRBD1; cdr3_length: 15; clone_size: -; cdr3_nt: TGTGCCAGCCATTTTAATCCGGGACAGTCATCCGAGCAGTACTTC; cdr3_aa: CASHFNPGQSSEQYF
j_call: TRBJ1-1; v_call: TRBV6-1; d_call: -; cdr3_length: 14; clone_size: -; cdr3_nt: TGTGCCAGCAGGGCGGACGTCGGTTCAGGTGAAGCTTTCTTT; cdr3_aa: CASRADVGSGEAFF
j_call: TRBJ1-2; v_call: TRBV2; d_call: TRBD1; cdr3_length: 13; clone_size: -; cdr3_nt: TGTGCCAGCAGAGACAGGGGTACGGGGGGCTACACCTTC; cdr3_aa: CASRDRGTGGYTF
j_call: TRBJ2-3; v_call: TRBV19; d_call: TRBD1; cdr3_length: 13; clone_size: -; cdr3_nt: TGTGCCAGTAGTATTAACAGGGGAGATACGCAGTATTTT; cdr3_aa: CASSINRGDTQYF
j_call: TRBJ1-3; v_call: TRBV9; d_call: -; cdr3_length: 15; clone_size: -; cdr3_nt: TGTGCCAGCAGCGTTGCCCCGGTCTCTGGAAACACCATATATTTT; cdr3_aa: CASSVAPVSGNTIYF
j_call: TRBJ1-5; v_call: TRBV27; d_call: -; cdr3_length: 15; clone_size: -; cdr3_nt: TGTGCCAGCAGTTTATGGGGGCCAGGGGAAGGGCCCCAGCATTTT; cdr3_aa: CASSLWGPGEGPQHF
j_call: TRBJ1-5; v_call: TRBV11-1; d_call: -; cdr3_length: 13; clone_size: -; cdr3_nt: TGTGCCAGCAGCCCGCACCCCAATCAGCCCCAGCATTTT; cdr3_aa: CASSPHPNQPQHF
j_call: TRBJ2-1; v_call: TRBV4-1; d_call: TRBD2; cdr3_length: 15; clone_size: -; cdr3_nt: TGCGCCAGCAGCCAAGGTCGGACTAGCGCGAACGAGCAGTTCTTC; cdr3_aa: CASSQGRTSANEQFF
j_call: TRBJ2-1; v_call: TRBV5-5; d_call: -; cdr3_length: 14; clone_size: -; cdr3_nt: TGTGCCAGCAACGACGGGAGTTCCTACAATGAGCAGTTCTTC; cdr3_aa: CASNDGSSYNEQFF
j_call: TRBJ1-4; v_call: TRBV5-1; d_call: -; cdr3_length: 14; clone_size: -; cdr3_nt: TGCGCCAGCAGCATCCAGGGGAACAATGAAAAACTGTTTTTT; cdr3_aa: CASSIQGNNEKLFF
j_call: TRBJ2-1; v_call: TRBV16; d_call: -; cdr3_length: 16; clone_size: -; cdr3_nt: TGTGCCAGCAGCCAATTGGACCAGGCATCCTACAATGAGCAGTTCTTC; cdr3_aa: CASSQLDQASYNEQFF
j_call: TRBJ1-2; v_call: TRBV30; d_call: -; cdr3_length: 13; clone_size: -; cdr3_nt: TGTGCCTGGACCCTGATGGACACGAATGGCTACACCTTC; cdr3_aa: CAWTLMDTNGYTF
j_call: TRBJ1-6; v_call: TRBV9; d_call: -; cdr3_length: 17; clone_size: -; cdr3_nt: TGTGCCAGCAGCGTCGGAAGGGGAACCGGAGGTAATTCACCCCTCCACTTT; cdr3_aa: CASSVGRGTGGNSPLHF
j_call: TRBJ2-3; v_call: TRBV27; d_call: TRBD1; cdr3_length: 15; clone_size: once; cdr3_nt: TGTGCCAGCAGTTTACAGGGGGAGTTAGGGATATCACAGTATTTT; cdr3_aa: CASSLQGELGISQYF
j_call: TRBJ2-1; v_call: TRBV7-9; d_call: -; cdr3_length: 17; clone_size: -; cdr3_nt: TGTGCCAGCAGCTTAGCCAAACAGGACTGGACCTACAATGAGCAGTTCTTC; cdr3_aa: CASSLAKQDWTYNEQFF
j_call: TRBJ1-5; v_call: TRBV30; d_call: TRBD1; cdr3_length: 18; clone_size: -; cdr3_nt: TGTGCCTGGAGTGTACTTCGGGACAGCGAGGTGGGCAATCAGCCCCAGCATTTT; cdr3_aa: CAWSVLRDSEVGNQPQHF
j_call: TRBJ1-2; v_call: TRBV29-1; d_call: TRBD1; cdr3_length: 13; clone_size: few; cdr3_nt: TGCAGCGGGGGGACAGGGTCGGTCTATGGCTACACCTTC; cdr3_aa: CSGGTGSVYGYTF
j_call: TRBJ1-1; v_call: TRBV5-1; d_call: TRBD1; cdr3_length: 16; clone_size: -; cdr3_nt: TGCGCCAGCAGCCCCATTACAGGGGGGGAGAACACTGAAGCTTTCTTT; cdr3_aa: CASSPITGGENTEAFF
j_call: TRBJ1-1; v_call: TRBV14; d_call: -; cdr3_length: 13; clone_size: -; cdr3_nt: TGTGCCAGCAGCCAAGATTCGGTGTTGGGGGCTTTCTTT; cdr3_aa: CASSQDSVLGAFF